This TCR beta chain was observed in a study of PD-1 blockade in classical Hodgkin lymphoma. Broader study findings: Undefined causes, possibly disease activity or prior therapy, underlie the repertoire differences. Patients starting nivolumab under 1 year after ASCT were excluded.

Some clones are missing from TCRdb's copy, which holds only in-frame ones; the method was immunoSEQ multiplex PCR. The repertoire holds fewer than 30,000 clones, with around 73% as singletons. Each patient relapsed following autologous stem cell transplantation, and prior brentuximab vedotin exposure differed. A word on this clone: Its antigen is as yet unknown.

Here the sequenced sample was peripheral blood mononuclear cells (PBMCs), taken before the second cycle of nivolumab. The TCR sequence derives from a human donor with classical Hodgkin lymphoma.

The CDR3 DNA sequence: TGTGCCAGCTCACCTCCCGGCAGGGTTTACTATGGCTACACCTTC. As protein: CASSPPGRVYYGYTF. This rearrangement joins TRBV18 to TRBJ1-2; D might be TRBD1 (5 bases). The germline V gene encodes CDR1 KGHSH and CDR2 LQKENI. The CDR3 is made up of 15 amino acids. V shed 3 bases and J shed 3 bases, with 14 bases lying between them.